Here is one TCR beta chain with its context. Its matching antigen is unknown. It was healthy bone marrow donors who served as donors. The entry originates in a study of cytomegalovirus exposure and HLA in healthy donors. Study-wide results and caveats: An Asian-associated ancestry cluster reportedly showed fewer N-insertions than the roughly 700-donor mean in a later analysis.

In the PCR, 60 Vbeta and 13 Jbeta primers were used. In the authors' methods: Around 76 million unique TCR beta chains, 9 million to 14 million shared, were counted in a later analysis. Clones were sequenced by immunoSEQ multiplex PCR, and TCRdb holds only the in-frame ones, with some missing. That table gives V, J and clone size, and the DNA gave D and trimming. This sample has over 200,000 clones, with roughly 90% found just once. The source material was PBMCs. This clonotype was sampled from a woman younger than 35 in good health and CMV-seronegative.

The CDR3 DNA reads TGTGCCAGCAGCTTAGATCCCTGGGACAGCCAGAACTATGGCTACACCTTC. Its translation is CASSLDPWDSQNYGYTF. The gene calls are TRBV11-2 and TRBJ1-2, with 7 bases lining up with TRBD1. Germline CDR1 is SGHAT and CDR2 is FQNNGV. This CDR3 has 17 residues. V trimming: 0 bases; J trimming: 2 bases; junction bases outside the gene matches: 9.